This entry concerns a single T cell receptor (beta chain). Its antigen is as yet unknown. A much larger clone differs by one base, so this may be a read error. Libraries of TCR beta came from iRepertoire HTBI primers plus Arm-PCR of CDR3 regions. MiXCR was run by TCRdb on the multiplex PCR reads, yielding one entry per CDR3 protein. The sample lists fewer than 650,000 distinct CDR3 sequences; about 15% were seen once. The data originate from a study of regulatory T cells in long-lasting Graves disease. Findings and caveats of the study: Those with persistent Graves' had less TCR diversity than newly diagnosed patients.

Time point reported: newly diagnosed GD, antithyroid drugs for less than 3 months. PBMCs were the source of the RNA used for TCR sequencing. The CDR3 consists of 16 residues. The germline gives CDR1 KGHDR, CDR2 SFDVKD. Another study also made use of these data, one on T cells in Graves' hyperthyroidism and ophthalmopathy. That work states: Exclusion of patients followed from uncontrolled infection, other autoimmune disease, pregnancy or lactation.

J is TRBJ2-5 and V is TRBV24-1; no reliable D call. Sequenced here: peripheral blood mononuclear cells (PBMCs), sampled at new diagnosis, from a patient treated with antithyroid drugs. The clonotype was recovered from a woman under 40 with Graves disease. This CDR3 reads CATGDPNSDTQETQYF. The CDR3 DNA follows: TGTGCCACCGGTGATCCGAACAGCGATACCCAAGAGACCCAGTACTTC.